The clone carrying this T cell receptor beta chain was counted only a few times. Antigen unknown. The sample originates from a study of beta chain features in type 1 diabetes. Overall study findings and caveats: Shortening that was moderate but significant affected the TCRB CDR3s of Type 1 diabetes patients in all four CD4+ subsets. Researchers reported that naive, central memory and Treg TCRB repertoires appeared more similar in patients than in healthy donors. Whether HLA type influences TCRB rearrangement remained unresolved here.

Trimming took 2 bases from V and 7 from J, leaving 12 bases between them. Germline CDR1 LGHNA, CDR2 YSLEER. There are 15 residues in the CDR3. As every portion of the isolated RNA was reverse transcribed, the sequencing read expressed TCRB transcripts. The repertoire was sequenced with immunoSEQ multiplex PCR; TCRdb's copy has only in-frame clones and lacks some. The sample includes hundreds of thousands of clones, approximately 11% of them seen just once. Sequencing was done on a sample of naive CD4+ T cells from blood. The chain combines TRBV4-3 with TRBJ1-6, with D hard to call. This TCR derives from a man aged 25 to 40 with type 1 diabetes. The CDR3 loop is CASSQLSRLNSPLHF. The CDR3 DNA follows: TGCGCCAGCAGCCAACTTTCCAGGCTCAATTCACCCCTCCACTTT.